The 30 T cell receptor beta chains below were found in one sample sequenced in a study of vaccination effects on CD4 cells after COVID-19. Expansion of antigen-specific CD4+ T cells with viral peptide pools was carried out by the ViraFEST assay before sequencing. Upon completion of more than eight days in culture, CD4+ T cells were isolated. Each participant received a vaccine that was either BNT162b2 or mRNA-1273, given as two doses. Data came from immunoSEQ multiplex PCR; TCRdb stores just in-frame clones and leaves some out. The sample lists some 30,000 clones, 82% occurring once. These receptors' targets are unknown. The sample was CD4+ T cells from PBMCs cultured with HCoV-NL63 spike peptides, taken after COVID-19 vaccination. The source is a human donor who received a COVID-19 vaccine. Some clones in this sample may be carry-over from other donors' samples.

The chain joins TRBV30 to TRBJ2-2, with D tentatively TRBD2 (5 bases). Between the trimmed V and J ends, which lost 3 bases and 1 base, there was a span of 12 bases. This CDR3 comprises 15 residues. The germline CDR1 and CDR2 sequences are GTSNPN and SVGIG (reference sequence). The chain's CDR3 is CAWSTGNGNTGELFF. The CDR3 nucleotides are TGTGCCTGGAGCACGGGGAATGGGAACACCGGGGAGCTGTTTTTT.

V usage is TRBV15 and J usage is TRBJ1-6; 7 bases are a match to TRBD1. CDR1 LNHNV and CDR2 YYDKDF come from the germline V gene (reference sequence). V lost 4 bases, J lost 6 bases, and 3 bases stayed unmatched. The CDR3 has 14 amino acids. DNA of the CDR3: TGTGCCACCAGCATCACAGGGGTTAATTCACCCCTCCACTTT. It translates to CATSITGVNSPLHF.

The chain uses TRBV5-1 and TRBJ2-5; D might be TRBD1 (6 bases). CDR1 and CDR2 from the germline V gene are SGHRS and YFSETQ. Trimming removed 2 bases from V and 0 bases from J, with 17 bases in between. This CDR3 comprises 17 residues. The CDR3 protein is CASSFRRTGTNQETQYF. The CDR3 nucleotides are TGCGCCAGCAGCTTTCGTCGAACCGGGACAAACCAAGAGACCCAGTACTTC. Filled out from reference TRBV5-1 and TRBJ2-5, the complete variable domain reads KAGVTQTPRYLIKTRGQQVTLSCSPISGHRSVSWYQQTPGQGLQFLFEYFSETQRNKGNFPGRFSGRQFSNSRSEMNVSTLELGDSALYLCASSFRRTGTNQETQYFGPGTRLLVL.

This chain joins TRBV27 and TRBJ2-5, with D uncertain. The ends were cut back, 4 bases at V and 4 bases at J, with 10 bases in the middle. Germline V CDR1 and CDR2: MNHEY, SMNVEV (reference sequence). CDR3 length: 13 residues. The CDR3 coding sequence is TGTGCCAGCAGTTGGCAAAGAGGAGAGACCCAGTACTTC. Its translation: CASSWQRGETQYF.

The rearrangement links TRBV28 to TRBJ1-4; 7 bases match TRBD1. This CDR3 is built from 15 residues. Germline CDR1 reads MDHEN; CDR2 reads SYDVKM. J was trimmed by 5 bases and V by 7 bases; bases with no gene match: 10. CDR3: CASNPGGTANEKLFF. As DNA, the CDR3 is TGTGCCAGCAACCCAGGGGGGACAGCGAATGAAAAACTGTTTTTT.

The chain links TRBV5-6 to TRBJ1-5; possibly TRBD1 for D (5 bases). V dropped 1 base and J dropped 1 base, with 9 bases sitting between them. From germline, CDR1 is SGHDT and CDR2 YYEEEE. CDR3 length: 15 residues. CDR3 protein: CASSLRGTSNQPQHF. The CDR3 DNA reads TGTGCCAGCAGCTTGCGAGGGACGAGCAATCAGCCCCAGCATTTT.

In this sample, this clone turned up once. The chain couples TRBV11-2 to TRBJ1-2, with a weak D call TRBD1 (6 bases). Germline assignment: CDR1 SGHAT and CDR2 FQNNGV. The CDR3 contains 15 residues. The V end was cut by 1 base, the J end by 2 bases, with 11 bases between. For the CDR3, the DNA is TGTGCCAGCAGCTTAGGTACGGGGGCGAACTATGGCTACACCTTC. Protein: CASSLGTGANYGYTF.

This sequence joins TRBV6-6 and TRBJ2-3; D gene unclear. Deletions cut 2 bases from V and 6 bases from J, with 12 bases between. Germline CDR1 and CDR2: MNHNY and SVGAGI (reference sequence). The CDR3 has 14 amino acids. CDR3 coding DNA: TGTGCCAGCAGTTACCGTCTTATGGGGGATACGCAGTATTTT. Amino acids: CASSYRLMGDTQYF.

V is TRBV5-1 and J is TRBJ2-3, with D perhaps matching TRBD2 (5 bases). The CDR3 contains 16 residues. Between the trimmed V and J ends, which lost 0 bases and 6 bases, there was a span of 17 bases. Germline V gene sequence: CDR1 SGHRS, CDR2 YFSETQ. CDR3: CASSLGTGTTGDTQYF. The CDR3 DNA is TGCGCCAGCAGCTTGGGGACGGGAACAACGGGGGATACGCAGTATTTT.

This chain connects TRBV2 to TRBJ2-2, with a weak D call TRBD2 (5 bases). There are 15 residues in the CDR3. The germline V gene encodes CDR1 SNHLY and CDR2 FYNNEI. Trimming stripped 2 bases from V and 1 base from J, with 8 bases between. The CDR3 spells CASSEMGVNTGELFF. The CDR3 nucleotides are TGTGCCAGCAGTGAAATGGGAGTGAACACCGGGGAGCTGTTTTTT.

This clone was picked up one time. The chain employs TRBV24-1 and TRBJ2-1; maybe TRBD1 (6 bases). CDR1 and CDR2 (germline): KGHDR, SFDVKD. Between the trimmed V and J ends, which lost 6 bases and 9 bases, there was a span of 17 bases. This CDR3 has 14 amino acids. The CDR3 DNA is TGTGCCACCAGTACCTCCGGGACACCCATTGAGCAGTTCTTC. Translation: CATSTSGTPIEQFF.

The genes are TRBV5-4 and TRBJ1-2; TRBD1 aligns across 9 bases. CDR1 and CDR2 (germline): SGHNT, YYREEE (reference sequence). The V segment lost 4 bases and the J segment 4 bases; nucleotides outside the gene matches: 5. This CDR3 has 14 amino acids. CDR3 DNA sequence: TGTGCCAGCAGCCCGCAGACAGGGGGCTATGGCTACACCTTC. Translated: CASSPQTGGYGYTF.

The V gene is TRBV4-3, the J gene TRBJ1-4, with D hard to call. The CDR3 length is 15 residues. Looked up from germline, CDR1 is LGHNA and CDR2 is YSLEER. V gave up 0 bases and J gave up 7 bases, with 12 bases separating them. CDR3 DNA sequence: TGCGCCAGCAGCCAAGAGGGCGACGGAGCTGAAAAACTGTTTTTT. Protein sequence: CASSQEGDGAEKLFF.

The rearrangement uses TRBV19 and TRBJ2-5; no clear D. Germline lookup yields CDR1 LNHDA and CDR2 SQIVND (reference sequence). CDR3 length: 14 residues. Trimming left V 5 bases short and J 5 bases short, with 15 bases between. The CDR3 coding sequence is TGTGCCAGTAGTGAAGGCAGCGCCAGGGAGACCCAGTACTTC. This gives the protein CASSEGSARETQYF. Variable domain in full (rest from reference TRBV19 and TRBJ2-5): DGGITQSPKYLFRKEGQNVTLSCEQNLNHDAMYWYRQDPGQGLRLIYYSQIVNDFQKGDIAEGYSVSREKKESFPLTVTSAQKNPTAFYLCASSEGSARETQYFGPGTRLLVL.

CDR3 protein: CASSLFDNYEQYV. DNA of the CDR3: TGTGCCAGCAGCTTGTTCGACAACTACGAGCAGTACGTC. This chain links TRBV5-5 with TRBJ2-7; D is undetermined. Between the trimmed V and J ends, which lost 1 base and 3 bases, there was a span of 8 bases. The CDR3 contains 13 residues. CDR1 and CDR2 (germline): SGHKS, YYEKEE (reference sequence).

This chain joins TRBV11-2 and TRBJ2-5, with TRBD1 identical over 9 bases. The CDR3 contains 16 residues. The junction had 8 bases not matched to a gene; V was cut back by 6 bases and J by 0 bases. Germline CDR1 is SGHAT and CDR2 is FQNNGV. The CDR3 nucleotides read TGTGCCAGCAGAAAACAGGGGGCCCAATACCAAGAGACCCAGTACTTC. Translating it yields CASRKQGAQYQETQYF.

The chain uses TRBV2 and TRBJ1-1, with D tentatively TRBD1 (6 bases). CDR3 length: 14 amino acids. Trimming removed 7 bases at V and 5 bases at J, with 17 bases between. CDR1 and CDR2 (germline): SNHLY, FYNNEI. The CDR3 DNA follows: TGTGCCAGCAACAGGGAAATTGGTGATACTGAAGCTTTCTTT. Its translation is CASNREIGDTEAFF.

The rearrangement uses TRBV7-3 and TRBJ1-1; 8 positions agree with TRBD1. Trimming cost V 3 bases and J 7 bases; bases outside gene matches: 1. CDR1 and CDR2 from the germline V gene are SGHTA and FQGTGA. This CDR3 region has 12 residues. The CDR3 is CASSFDRGEAFF. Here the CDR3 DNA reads TGTGCCAGCAGCTTCGACAGGGGTGAAGCTTTCTTT.

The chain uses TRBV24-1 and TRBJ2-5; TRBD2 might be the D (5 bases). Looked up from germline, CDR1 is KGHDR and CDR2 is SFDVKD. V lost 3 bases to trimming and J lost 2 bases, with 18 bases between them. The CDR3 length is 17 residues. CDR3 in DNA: TGTGCCACCAGTGATGGCCTCGTTCCGGGAAAACAAGAGACCCAGTACTTC. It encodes CATSDGLVPGKQETQYF.

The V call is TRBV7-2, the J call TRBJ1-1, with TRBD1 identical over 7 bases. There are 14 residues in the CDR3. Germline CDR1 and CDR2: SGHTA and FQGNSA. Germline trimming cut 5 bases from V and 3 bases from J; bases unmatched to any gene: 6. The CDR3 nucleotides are TGTGCCAGCAGCACCCGACAGGGCTACACTGAAGCTTTCTTT. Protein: CASSTRQGYTEAFF.

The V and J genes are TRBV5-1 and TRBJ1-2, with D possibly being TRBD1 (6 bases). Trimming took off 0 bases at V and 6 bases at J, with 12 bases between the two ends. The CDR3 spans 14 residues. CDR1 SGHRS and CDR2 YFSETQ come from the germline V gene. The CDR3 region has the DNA TGCGCCAGCAGCTTGGCCTACAGGGCGAATGGCTACACCTTC. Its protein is CASSLAYRANGYTF. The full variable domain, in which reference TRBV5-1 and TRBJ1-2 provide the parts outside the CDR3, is KAGVTQTPRYLIKTRGQQVTLSCSPISGHRSVSWYQQTPGQGLQFLFEYFSETQRNKGNFPGRFSGRQFSNSRSEMNVSTLELGDSALYLCASSLAYRANGYTFGSGTRLTVV.

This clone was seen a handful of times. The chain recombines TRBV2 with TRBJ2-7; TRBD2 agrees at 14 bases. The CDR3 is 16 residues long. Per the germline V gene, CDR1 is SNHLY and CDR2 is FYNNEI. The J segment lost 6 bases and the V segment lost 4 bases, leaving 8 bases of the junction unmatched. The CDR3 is CASSARLAGGRGEQYV. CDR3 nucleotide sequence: TGTGCCAGCAGTGCGAGACTAGCGGGGGGGCGGGGCGAGCAGTACGTC.

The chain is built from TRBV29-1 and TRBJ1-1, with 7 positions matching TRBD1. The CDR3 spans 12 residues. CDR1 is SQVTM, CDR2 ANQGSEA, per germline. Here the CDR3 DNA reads TGCAGTATATCGAGGGGGCTCACTGAAGCTTTCTTT. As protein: CSISRGLTEAFF.

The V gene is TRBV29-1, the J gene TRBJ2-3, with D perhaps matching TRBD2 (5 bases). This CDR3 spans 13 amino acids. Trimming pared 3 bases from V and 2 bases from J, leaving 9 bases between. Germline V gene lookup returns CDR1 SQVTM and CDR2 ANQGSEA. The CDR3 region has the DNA TGCAGCGTTGAGGAGGCGTCCACAGATACGCAGTATTTT. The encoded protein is CSVEEASTDTQYF.

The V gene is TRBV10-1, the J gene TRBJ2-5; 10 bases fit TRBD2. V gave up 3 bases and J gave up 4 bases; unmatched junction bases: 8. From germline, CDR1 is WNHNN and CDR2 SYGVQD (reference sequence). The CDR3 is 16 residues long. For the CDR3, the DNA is TGCGCCAGCAGTGACGAGCGGGGGGGCCAGACAGAGACCCAGTACTTC. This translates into CASSDERGGQTETQYF.

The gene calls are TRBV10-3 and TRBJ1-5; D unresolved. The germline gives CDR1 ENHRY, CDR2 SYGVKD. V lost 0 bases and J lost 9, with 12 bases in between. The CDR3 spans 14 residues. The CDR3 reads CAISESGFQWPQHF. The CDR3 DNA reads TGTGCCATCAGTGAGTCGGGTTTCCAGTGGCCCCAGCATTTT.

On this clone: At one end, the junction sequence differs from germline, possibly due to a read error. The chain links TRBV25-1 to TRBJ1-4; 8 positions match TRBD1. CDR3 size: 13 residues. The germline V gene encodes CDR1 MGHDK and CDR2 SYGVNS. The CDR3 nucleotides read TGTGCCAGCGGTGACAGGGGAAGCGAAAAACTGTTTTTT. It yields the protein CASGDRGSEKLFF. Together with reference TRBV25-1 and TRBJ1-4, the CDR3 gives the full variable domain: EADIYQTPRYLVIGTGKKITLECSQTMGHDKMYWYQQDPGMELHLIHYSYGVNSTEKGDLSSESTVSRIRTEHFPLTLESARPSHTSQYLCASGDRGSEKLFFGSGTQLSVL.

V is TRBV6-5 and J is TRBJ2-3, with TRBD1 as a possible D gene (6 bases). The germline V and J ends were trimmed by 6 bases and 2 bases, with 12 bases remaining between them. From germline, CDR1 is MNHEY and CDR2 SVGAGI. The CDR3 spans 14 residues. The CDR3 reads CASRPGQNTDTQYF. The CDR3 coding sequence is TGTGCCAGCAGACCCGGACAGAACACAGATACGCAGTATTTT.

CDR3 amino acids: CASSLVEGRGEKLFF. The CDR3 nucleotides read TGCGCCAGCAGCTTGGTTGAGGGCAGAGGGGAAAAACTGTTTTTT. The chain links TRBV5-1 to TRBJ1-4; D unresolved. In germline, CDR1 is SGHRS, CDR2 YFSETQ. The CDR3 is 15 residues long. V was clipped by 0 bases and J by 8 bases, with 14 bases between them.

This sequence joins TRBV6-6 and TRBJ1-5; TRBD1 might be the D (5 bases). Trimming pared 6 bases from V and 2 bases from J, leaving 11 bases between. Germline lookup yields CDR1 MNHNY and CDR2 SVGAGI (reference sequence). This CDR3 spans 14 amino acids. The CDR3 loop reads CASSRGSGNQPQHF. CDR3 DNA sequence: TGTGCCAGCAGCCGGGGGTCGGGCAATCAGCCCCAGCATTTT.